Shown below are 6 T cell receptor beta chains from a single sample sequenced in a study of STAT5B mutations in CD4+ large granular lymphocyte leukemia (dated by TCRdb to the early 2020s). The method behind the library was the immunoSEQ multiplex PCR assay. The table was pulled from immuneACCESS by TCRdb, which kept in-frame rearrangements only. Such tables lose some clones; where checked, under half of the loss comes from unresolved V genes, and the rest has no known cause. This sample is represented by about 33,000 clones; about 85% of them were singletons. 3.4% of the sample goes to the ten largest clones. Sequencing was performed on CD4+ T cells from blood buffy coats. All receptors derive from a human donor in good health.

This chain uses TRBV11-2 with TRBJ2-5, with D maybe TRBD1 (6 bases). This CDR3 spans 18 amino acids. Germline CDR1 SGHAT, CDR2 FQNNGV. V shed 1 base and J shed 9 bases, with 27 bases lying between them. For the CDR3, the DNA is TGTGCCAGCAGCTTAGTGTCCGCCGGGACACTCAAGTTGGGTTCCCAGTACTTC. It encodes CASSLVSAGTLKLGSQYF.

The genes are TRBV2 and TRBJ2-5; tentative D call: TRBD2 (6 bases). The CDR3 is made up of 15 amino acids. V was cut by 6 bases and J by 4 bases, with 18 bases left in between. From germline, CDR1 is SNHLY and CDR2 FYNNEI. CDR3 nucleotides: TGTGCCAGCAGCCTAGGACCCACCGGGGGAGAGACCCAGTACTTC. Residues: CASSLGPTGGETQYF.

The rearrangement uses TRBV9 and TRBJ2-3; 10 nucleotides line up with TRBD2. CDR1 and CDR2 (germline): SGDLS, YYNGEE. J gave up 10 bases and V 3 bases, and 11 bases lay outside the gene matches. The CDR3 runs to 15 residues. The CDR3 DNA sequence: TGTGCCAGCAGCGACCGAGCGGGAGGGGTCTCAGCGCAGTATTTT. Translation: CASSDRAGGVSAQYF.

The CDR3 loop is CASSLESGGNYGYTF. As DNA, the CDR3 is TGTGCCAGCAGCTTGGAATCGGGGGGCAACTATGGCTACACCTTC. The rearrangement links TRBV7-2 to TRBJ1-2; a weak D match, TRBD1 (6 bases). The length of the CDR3 is 15 residues. V shed 3 bases and J shed 2 bases, with 13 bases lying between them. The germline V gene encodes CDR1 SGHTA and CDR2 FQGNSA.

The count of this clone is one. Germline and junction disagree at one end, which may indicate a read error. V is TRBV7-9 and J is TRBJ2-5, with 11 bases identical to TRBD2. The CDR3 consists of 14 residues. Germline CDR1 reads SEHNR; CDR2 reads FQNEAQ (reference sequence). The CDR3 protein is CASSLGLAEPPPNF. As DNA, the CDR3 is TGTGCCAGCAGCTTGGGACTAGCGGAGCCCCCCCCCAACTTC.

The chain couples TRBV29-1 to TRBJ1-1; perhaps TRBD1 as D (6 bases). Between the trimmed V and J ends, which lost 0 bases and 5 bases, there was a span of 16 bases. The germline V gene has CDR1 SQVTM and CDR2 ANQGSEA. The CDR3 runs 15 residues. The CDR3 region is CSVEDRSGARTEAFF. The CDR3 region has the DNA TGCAGCGTTGAAGACCGGTCGGGGGCGCGGACTGAAGCTTTCTTT.